This is a list of T cell receptor beta chains from one sample in a study of T cells in localized non-small cell lung cancer. The table came from immunoSEQ multiplex PCR; TCRdb's copy has only in-frame clones and leaves some out. This table holds approximately 1,400 clones, 20% to 25% found once. The sample was lung tumor tissue, taken before any cancer treatment. All receptors come from a man aged 35 to 69 with stage III squamous cell lung carcinoma. CDR3s include the opening cysteine and the closing phenylalanine or tryptophan. A D gene is named only where the DNA matches it firmly. Expanded clones are given a class, and other clones once, few, many or no size at all.

TGTGCCAGTACAGGCCACAATGAGCAGTTCTTC	CASTGHNEQFF	-	-	TRBV19	TRBJ2-1
TGTGCCAGCAGCTGGACAGGGTACACTGAAGCTTTCTTT	CASSWTGYTEAFF	TRBD1	large	TRBV7-2	TRBJ1-1
TGTGCCATCAGTGTAGATTTAGATGAGCAGTTCTTC	CAISVDLDEQFF	-	large	TRBV6-8	TRBJ2-1
TGTGCCAGCAAAGGAGGGGGGGAAAAACTGTTTTTT	CASKGGGEKLFF	-	medium-sized	TRBV6-8	TRBJ1-4
TGTGCCAGTCTACCCAAGGGACAGTATAGCAATCAGCCCCAGCATTTT	CASLPKGQYSNQPQHF	TRBD1	-	TRBV19	TRBJ1-5
TGTGCCAGTAGTACCCCACAAGGGGAAAAACTGTTTTTT	CASSTPQGEKLFF	-	large	TRBV19	TRBJ1-4
TGTGCCAGTAGTAGAATGGGGGGTCCCCATCAGCCCCAGCATTTT	CASSRMGGPHQPQHF	-	once	TRBV19	TRBJ1-5
TGTGCCTGGTCTGGACAGGCTTGGAGCAATCAGCCCCAGCATTTT	CAWSGQAWSNQPQHF	TRBD1	-	TRBV30	TRBJ1-5
TGTGCCAGCAGCGTCTGGGAGGACGAAGCTTTCTTT	CASSVWEDEAFF	-	few	TRBV25-1	TRBJ1-1
TGTGCCAGCAGTGCAACTAGCGGGGGGGATGTCGATGAGCAGTTCTTC	CASSATSGGDVDEQFF	TRBD2	medium-sized	TRBV6-8	TRBJ2-1
TGTGCCAGCAGCTCCGGGGGCGGCTACGAGCAGTACTTC	CASSSGGGYEQYF	-	hyperexpanded	TRBV9	TRBJ2-7
TGTGCCAGCAGCTTAGACTCTTCCAGAGAACCAGATACGCAGTATTTT	CASSLDSSREPDTQYF	-	few	TRBV11-3	TRBJ2-3
TGTGCCAGCATCCCGTCCCAAATTGGTGAGCAGTTCTTC	CASIPSQIGEQFF	-	few	TRBV7-2	TRBJ2-1
TGTGCCAGCAGTTACGCTTCCCAAGGCGGGAGGAATTACACCGGGGAGCTGTTTTTT	CASSYASQGGRNYTGELFF	TRBD2	few	TRBV6-8	TRBJ2-2
TGTGCCAGCAGTCAAGGGGAGAGGGGAGCTTTCTTT	CASSQGERGAFF	-	few	TRBV6-8	TRBJ1-1
TGTGCCAGCAGACACCACAGGGGATTCAATGAGCAGTTCTTC	CASRHHRGFNEQFF	TRBD1	medium-sized	TRBV6-8	TRBJ2-1
TGTGCCAGTAGTGCCGTAGGAACGTCGAGGGGGATACGGCAGTACTTC	CASSAVGTSRGIRQYF	-	-	TRBV19	TRBJ2-7
TGTGCCAGCTCATTGGGACGAAATGAAAAACTGTTTTTT	CASSLGRNEKLFF	-	-	TRBV18	TRBJ1-4
TGTGCCAGCAGCAAGGGACAGGGGGCGAACACTGAAGCTTTCTTT	CASSKGQGANTEAFF	TRBD1	-	TRBV11-3	TRBJ1-1